This T cell receptor beta chain emerged from a study of blood T cell repertoires in COVID-19. Study at large: The origin of the acute and convalescent COVID-19 samples was the United States, Italy and Spain.

This study enrolled people aged 18 to 89 from under 25 US geographic areas. Researchers sorted participants into cohorts using their self-reported clinical history. Trimming took 3 bases from V and 9 from J; bases not matched to a gene: 9. The length of the CDR3 is 15 residues. The germline V gene encodes CDR1 SGHRS and CDR2 YFSETQ. TCRdb's copy holds only in-frame clones and misses some; the assay was immunoSEQ multiplex PCR. The sample consists of a few hundred thousand clones, approximately 90% of them appearing once. V and J are TRBV5-1 and TRBJ2-1; the match to TRBD2 covers 10 bases. The receptor was derived from a woman younger than 35 in a cohort exposed to, infected with or recovered from COVID-19 (not recorded which). Sequencing was performed on PBMCs or T cells enriched from blood (not recorded which). In DNA, the CDR3 is TGCGCCAGCAGCTCCCAAGCTAGCGGGAGTGGTGAGCAGTTCTTC. It encodes CASSSQASGSGEQFF.